This record covers a single T cell receptor beta chain. This entry is derived from a study of blood T cell repertoires in COVID-19. About the research overall: Acute and convalescent COVID-19 samples came from the United States, Italy and Spain. The cDNA or gDNA used as material had been derived from T cells, B-cell-depleted T cells, or PBMCs.

CDR1 MDHEN and CDR2 SYDVKM come from the germline V gene. The CDR3 covers 15 residues. Between the trimmed V and J ends, which lost 6 bases and 3 bases, there was a span of 15 bases. Authors' data handling: Estimation of nucleated cell counts was performed using reference gene primer amplification. This table comes from immunoSEQ multiplex PCR, and its TCRdb copy is limited to in-frame clones, with some not included. V, J and clone size were drawn from that table, and D and trimming were deduced from the DNA. Among approximately 120,000 clones listed, around four fifths were seen once. Sequenced input: peripheral blood. The rearrangement joins TRBV28 to TRBJ1-5; D possibly corresponds to TRBD1 (5 bases). This TCR derives from a man aged 80 or over with acute or convalescent COVID-19. CDR3 DNA: TGTGCCAGCAGCGACCGAGACAGCCTCAATCAGCCCCAGCATTTT. It is translated as CASSDRDSLNQPQHF. The whole variable domain, filled in from reference TRBV28 and TRBJ1-5, reads DVKVTQSSRYLVKRTGEKVFLECVQDMDHENMFWYRQDPGLGLRLIYFSYDVKMKEKGDIPEGYSVSREKKERFSLILESASTNQTSMYLCASSDRDSLNQPQHFGDGTRLSIL.